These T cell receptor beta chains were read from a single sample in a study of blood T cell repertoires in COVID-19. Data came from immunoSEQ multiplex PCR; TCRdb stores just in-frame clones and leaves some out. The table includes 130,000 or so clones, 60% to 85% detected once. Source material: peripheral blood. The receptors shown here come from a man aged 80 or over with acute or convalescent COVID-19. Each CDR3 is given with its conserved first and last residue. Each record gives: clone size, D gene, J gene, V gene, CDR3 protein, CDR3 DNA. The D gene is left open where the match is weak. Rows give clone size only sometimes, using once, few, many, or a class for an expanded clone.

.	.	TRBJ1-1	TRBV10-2	CASSGAGDHLGNTEAFF	TGCGCCAGCAGTGGAGCGGGGGACCACCTAGGGAACACTGAAGCTTTCTTT
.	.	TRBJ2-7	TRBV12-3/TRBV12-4	CASSRGLNYEQYF	TGTGCCAGCAGTCGGGGACTTAACTACGAGCAGTACTTC
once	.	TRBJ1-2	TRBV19	CASSIAVQGFSGYTF	TGTGCCAGTAGTATTGCTGTCCAGGGGTTCTCTGGCTACACCTTC
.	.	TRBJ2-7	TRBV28	CASREGYEQYF	TGTGCCAGCAGGGAGGGTTACGAGCAGTACTTC
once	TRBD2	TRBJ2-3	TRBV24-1	CATSDRSGGTDTQYF	TGTGCCACCAGTGACCGTAGCGGGGGGACAGATACGCAGTATTTT
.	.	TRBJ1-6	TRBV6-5	CASSYSLGGLNSPLHF	TGTGCCAGCAGTTACTCTTTGGGGGGGCTTAATTCACCCCTCCACTTT
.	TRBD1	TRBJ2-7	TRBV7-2	CASSPSTGDEQYF	TGTGCCAGCAGCCCGTCGACAGGGGACGAGCAGTACTTC
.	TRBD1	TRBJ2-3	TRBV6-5	CASKGASTDTQYF	TGTGCCAGCAAGGGGGCTAGCACAGATACGCAGTATTTT
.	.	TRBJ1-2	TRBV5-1	CASSLDSTNYGYTF	TGCGCCAGCAGCCTGGACAGTACTAACTATGGCTACACCTTC
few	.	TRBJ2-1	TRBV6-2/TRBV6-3	CASSYRTRGTSYNEQFF	TGTGCCAGCAGTTATCGAACCCGGGGGACTTCCTACAATGAGCAGTTCTTC
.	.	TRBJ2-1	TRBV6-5	CASTERAAGGNEQFF	TGTGCCAGCACCGAACGAGCGGCAGGCGGCAATGAGCAGTTCTTC
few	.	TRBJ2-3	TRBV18	CASSPRREADTQYF	TGTGCCAGCTCACCACGGAGGGAGGCAGATACGCAGTATTTT
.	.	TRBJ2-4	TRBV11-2	CASSLNRDIQYF	TGTGCCAGCAGCCTCAATCGGGACATTCAGTACTTC
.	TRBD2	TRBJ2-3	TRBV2	CASSELASGGAQDTQYF	TGTGCCAGCAGTGAATTAGCTAGCGGGGGGGCACAAGATACGCAGTATTTT
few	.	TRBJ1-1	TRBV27	CASTPLFRGRPRETEAFF	TGTGCCAGCACCCCTCTATTTAGGGGCCGACCAAGGGAAACTGAAGCTTTCTTT
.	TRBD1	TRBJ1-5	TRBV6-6	CASRETGVANQPQHF	TGTGCCAGCAGAGAAACAGGGGTGGCCAATCAGCCCCAGCATTTT
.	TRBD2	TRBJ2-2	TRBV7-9	CASSRTSGNTGELFF	TGTGCCAGCAGCCGGACTAGCGGGAACACCGGGGAGCTGTTTTTT
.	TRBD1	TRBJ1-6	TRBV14	CASSHRPGTGGTSPLHF	TGTGCCAGCAGCCATCGACCCGGGACAGGGGGAACTTCACCCCTCCACTTT
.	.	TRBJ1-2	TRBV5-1	CASSAERGQINYGYTF	TGCGCCAGCAGCGCAGAGAGGGGACAAATTAACTATGGCTACACCTTC
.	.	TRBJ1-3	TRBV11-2	CASSWAPGNTIYF	TGTGCCAGCAGCTGGGCCCCTGGAAACACCATATATTTT
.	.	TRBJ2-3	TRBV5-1	CASSLSTSLTDTQYF	TGCGCCAGCAGCTTGTCTACTAGTTTGACAGATACGCAGTATTTT
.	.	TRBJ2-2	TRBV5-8	CAGRTVNAPTGELFF	TGTGCCGGCAGGACAGTAAACGCCCCCACCGGGGAGCTGTTTTTT
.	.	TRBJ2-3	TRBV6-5	CASQKDTQYF	TGTGCCAGTCAGAAGGATACGCAGTATTTT
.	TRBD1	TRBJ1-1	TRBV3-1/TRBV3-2	CASSQLGQPNTEAFF	TGTGCCAGCAGCCAATTGGGACAGCCGAACACTGAAGCTTTCTTT
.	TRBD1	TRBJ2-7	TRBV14	CASSLPDRGWEQYF	TGTGCCAGCAGCCTCCCGGACAGGGGTTGGGAGCAGTACTTC
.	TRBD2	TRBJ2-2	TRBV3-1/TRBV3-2	CASSQGLAGTTGELFF	TGTGCCAGCAGCCAAGGTCTAGCGGGGACCACCGGGGAGCTGTTTTTT
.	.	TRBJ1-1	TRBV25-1	CASRAAVSNTEAFF	TGTGCCAGCAGAGCGGCCGTCTCTAACACTGAAGCTTTCTTT
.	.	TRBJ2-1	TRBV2	CASSGGGYEQFF	TGTGCCAGCAGTGGCGGTGGTTATGAGCAGTTCTTC
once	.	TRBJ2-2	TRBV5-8	CASSLALKTGELFF	TGTGCCAGCAGCTTGGCTCTTAAAACCGGGGAGCTGTTTTTT
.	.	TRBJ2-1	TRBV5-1	CASSLVQGLYNEQFF	TGCGCCAGCAGCTTGGTGCAGGGTTTGTACAATGAGCAGTTCTTC
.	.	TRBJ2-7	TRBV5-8	CASSLNRVRLTYEQYF	TGTGCCAGCAGCTTGAATCGTGTCAGGCTAACCTACGAGCAGTACTTC
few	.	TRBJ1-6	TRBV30	CAWIGHSNSPLHF	TGTGCCTGGATCGGACATTCAAATTCACCCCTCCACTTT
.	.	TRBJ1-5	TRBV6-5	CASRLGPPQPQHF	TGTGCCAGCAGGTTGGGGCCTCCTCAGCCCCAGCATTTT
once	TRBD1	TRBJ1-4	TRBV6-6	CASSYGQGSEKLFF	TGTGCCAGCAGCTACGGACAGGGGAGTGAAAAACTGTTTTTT
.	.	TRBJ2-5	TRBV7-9	CASSPTTGQETQYF	TGTGCCAGCAGTCCAACGACAGGCCAAGAGACCCAGTACTTC
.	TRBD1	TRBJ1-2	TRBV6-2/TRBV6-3	CASSTRQGANYGYTF	TGTGCCAGCAGTACCAGACAGGGTGCTAACTATGGCTACACCTTC
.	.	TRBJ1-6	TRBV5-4	CASSSGAAGSYNSPLHF	TGTGCCAGCAGCTCAGGGGCTGCCGGATCCTATAATTCACCCCTCCACTTT
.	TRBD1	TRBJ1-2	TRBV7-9	CASSPRTGANYGYTF	TGTGCCAGCAGTCCAAGGACAGGGGCGAACTATGGCTACACCTTC
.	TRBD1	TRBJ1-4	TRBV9	CASSARQGAEKLFF	TGTGCCAGCAGCGCCAGACAGGGCGCGGAAAAACTGTTTTTT
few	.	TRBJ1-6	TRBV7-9	CASSPSRGGNSSPLHF	TGTGCCAGCAGCCCCTCTAGGGGGGGTAATTCTTCACCCCTCCACTTT
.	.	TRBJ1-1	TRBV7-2	CASSRTGLGWAFF	TGTGCCAGCAGCCGCACAGGGTTAGGGTGGGCTTTCTTT
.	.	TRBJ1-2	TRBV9	CASSVGQNNYGYTF	TGTGCCAGCAGCGTAGGACAGAATAACTATGGCTACACCTTC
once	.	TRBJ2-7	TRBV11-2	CASSLQKGRYEQYF	TGTGCCAGCAGCTTACAGAAGGGGAGGTACGAGCAGTACTTC
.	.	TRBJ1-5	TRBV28	CASSQQGEVSQPQHF	TGTGCCAGCAGTCAACAGGGAGAGGTGAGTCAGCCCCAGCATTTT
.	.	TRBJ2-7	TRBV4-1	CASSQNQGPYEQYF	TGCGCCAGCAGCCAAAATCAGGGTCCCTACGAGCAGTACTTC
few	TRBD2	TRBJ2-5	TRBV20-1	CSASPIAGGLETQYF	TGCAGTGCTAGTCCGATAGCGGGGGGGCTGGAGACCCAGTACTTC
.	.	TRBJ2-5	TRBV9	CASSIQGRAPAGETQYF	TGTGCCAGCAGCATACAGGGTAGAGCACCGGCAGGAGAGACCCAGTACTTC
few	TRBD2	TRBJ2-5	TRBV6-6	CASSPVAGGGETQYF	TGTGCCAGCAGCCCCGTCGCGGGGGGAGGAGAGACCCAGTACTTC